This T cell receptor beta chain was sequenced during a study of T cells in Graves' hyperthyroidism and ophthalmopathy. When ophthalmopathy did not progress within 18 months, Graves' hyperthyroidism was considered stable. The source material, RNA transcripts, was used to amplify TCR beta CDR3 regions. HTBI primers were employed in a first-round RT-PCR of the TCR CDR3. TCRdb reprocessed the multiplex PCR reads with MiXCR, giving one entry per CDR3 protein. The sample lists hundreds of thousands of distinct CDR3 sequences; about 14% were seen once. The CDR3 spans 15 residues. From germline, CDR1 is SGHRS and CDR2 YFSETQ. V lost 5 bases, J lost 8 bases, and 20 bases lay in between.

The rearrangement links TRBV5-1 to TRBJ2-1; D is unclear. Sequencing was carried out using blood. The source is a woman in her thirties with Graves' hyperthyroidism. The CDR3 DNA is TGCGCCAGCAGGTTGTGGGCCACAAGCCCCGATGAGCAGTTCTTC. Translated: CASRLWATSPDEQFF.